This T cell receptor beta chain appears in the sequencing data of a study of cytomegalovirus exposure and HLA in healthy donors. Study-level findings and limits: TCR beta sequences numbering 15,000 to 20,000 were associated with HLA alleles at 0.05 false discovery rate in a later analysis. Associated with cytomegalovirus, according to the listing, were around 160 TCR beta chains. According to a later analysis, most TCR beta chains associated with CMV appeared HLA-restricted.

Use of 60 Vbeta and 13 Jbeta primers characterized the PCR. Clones were read by immunoSEQ multiplex PCR, and TCRdb kept only the in-frame ones, dropping some. This repertoire includes around 71,000 clones. This CDR3 region has 13 residues. The V end was cut by 9 bases, the J end by 0 bases, with 12 bases between. In germline, CDR1 is LNHNV, CDR2 YYDKDF (reference sequence). About this clone: The antigen remains unidentified.

The rearrangement links TRBV15 to TRBJ2-7, with a weak D call TRBD1 (6 bases). This receptor was taken from a woman younger than 45 in good health and CMV-seronegative. Sequenced sample: PBMCs. The CDR3 sequence: CATGALVSYEQYF. CDR3 DNA sequence: TGTGCCACGGGGGCACTGGTCTCCTACGAGCAGTACTTC.